What follows are 19 T cell receptor beta chains derived from one specimen sequenced in a study of T-cell memory formation after mild COVID-19. TCRdb re-analysed the 5' RACE reads in MiXCR, keeping a single row per CDR3 protein. The sample comprises hundreds of thousands of distinct CDR3 sequences, 15% to 20% of which are singletons, and under 25% rests with the top ten. Sequenced material: PBMCs or a T cell subset sorted from them (not recorded which). The receptors derive from a man between 18 and 29 years old who had mild COVID-19 (a few samples of this study predate the infection). Cell type and time point are not known.

This sequence joins TRBV27 and TRBJ2-7; D ambiguous. The CDR3 is 12 amino acids. V lost 11 bases to trimming and J lost 2 bases, with 13 bases between them. Germline CDR1 MNHEY, CDR2 SMNVEV (reference sequence). CDR3 protein: CAGDRSPYEQYV. CDR3 bases: TGTGCCGGTGATCGAAGCCCCTACGAGCAGTACGTC.

This clonotype was seen more than once but under ten times. V and J are TRBV7-9 and TRBJ1-2, with 8 nucleotides matching TRBD1. Germline trimming cut 5 bases from V and 8 bases from J; bases unmatched to any gene: 10. CDR1 SEHNR and CDR2 FQNEAQ come from the germline V gene (reference sequence). The CDR3 loop spans 14 amino acids. The CDR3: CASSRTGISLGYTF. CDR3 DNA: TGTGCCAGCAGCCGGACAGGGATATCCTTGGGCTACACCTTC.

The chain joins TRBV30 to TRBJ1-5; D gene unclear. The V end was cut by 1 base, the J end by 9 bases, with 10 bases between. Germline V gene lookup returns CDR1 GTSNPN and CDR2 SVGIG (reference sequence). There are 12 residues in the CDR3. The CDR3 loop is CAWSDDVRPQHF. DNA for the CDR3: TGTGCCTGGAGTGATGACGTGCGGCCCCAGCATTTT.

This clonotype was seen a handful of times. The rearrangement links TRBV20-1 to TRBJ1-3; no reliable D call. This CDR3 is 12 amino acids long. CDR1 DFQATT and CDR2 SNEGSKA come from the germline V gene (reference sequence). V lost 5 bases, J lost 3 bases, and 8 bases lay in between. The CDR3 reads CSAPLGGNTIYF. DNA of the CDR3: TGCAGTGCTCCCTTAGGTGGAAACACCATATATTTT.

This clonotype showed up just a few times. This chain connects TRBV7-2 to TRBJ1-1, with D unclear. CDR3 length: 13 residues. V gave up 1 base and J gave up 3 bases, with 6 bases separating them. The germline V gene has CDR1 SGHTA and CDR2 FQGNSA. The CDR3 sequence is CASSLDRYTEAFF. The CDR3 nucleotides are TGTGCCAGCAGCTTAGACCGCTACACTGAAGCTTTCTTT.

The genes are TRBV4-3 and TRBJ2-1, with D possibly TRBD2 on 6 matching bases. Germline CDR1 LGHNA, CDR2 YSLEER. This CDR3 region has 14 residues. Trimming took 6 bases from V and 4 from J, leaving 13 bases between them. CDR3 protein: CASRLDRGYNEQFF. The DNA for the CDR3 is TGCGCCAGCAGACTCGACCGGGGGTACAATGAGCAGTTCTTC.

The V gene is TRBV4-3, the J gene TRBJ2-3, with D possibly matching TRBD1 (5 bases). The CDR3 length is 15 residues. Trimming removed 2 bases from V and 0 bases from J, with 9 bases in between. The germline V gene encodes CDR1 LGHNA and CDR2 YSLEER. CDR3 DNA sequence: TGCGCCAGCAGCCAATTCCAGGGTAGCACAGATACGCAGTATTTT. This translates into CASSQFQGSTDTQYF.

V usage is TRBV5-1 and J usage is TRBJ2-6; maybe TRBD1 (6 bases). Per germline, CDR1 SGHRS and CDR2 YFSETQ. The germline V and J ends were trimmed by 5 bases and 8 bases, with 17 bases remaining between them. The CDR3 covers 15 residues. CDR3 DNA: TGCGCCAGCAGTTCGGACAGCGCGTCGACCAACGTCCTGACTTTC. Translating gives CASSSDSASTNVLTF.

This clonotype came up many times. The chain recombines TRBV7-6 with TRBJ2-7; perhaps TRBD2 as D (5 bases). This CDR3 is built from 13 residues. CDR1 is SGHVS, CDR2 FNYEAQ, per germline. V was clipped by 5 bases and J by 3 bases, with 11 bases between them. The CDR3 nucleotides are TGTGCCAGCAGCCCAGGACGGGACTACGAGCAGTACGTC. Protein sequence: CASSPGRDYEQYV.

The chain joins TRBV5-1 to TRBJ1-1; D may be TRBD1 (6 bases). Trimming removed 4 bases at V and 1 base at J, with 11 bases between. Germline CDR1 SGHRS, CDR2 YFSETQ. The CDR3 totals 14 residues. CDR3 DNA sequence: TGCGCCAGCAGCCCGGGGACAACGAACACTGAAGCTTTCTTT. Translated: CASSPGTTNTEAFF.

In its sample, this clonotype was seen a few times. The chain uses TRBV25-1 and TRBJ1-1; D is unresolved. Germline V gives CDR1 MGHDK, CDR2 SYGVNS. The V end lost 2 bases, the J end lost 4 bases, and 8 bases lay between the germline ends. The CDR3 spans 13 residues. CDR3 in DNA: TGTGCCAGCAGTGAACTTGTGGCCACTGAAGCTTTCTTT. Its protein product is CASSELVATEAFF. Full variable domain (missing parts from reference TRBV25-1 and TRBJ1-1): EADIYQTPRYLVIGTGKKITLECSQTMGHDKMYWYQQDPGMELHLIHYSYGVNSTEKGDLSSESTVSRIRTEHFPLTLESARPSHTSQYLCASSELVATEAFFGQGTRLTVV.

The rearrangement links TRBV4-3 to TRBJ2-5; TRBD2 matches 11 bases. The CDR3 totals 16 residues. V was pared by 1 base and J by 5 bases, with 6 bases of the junction left unmatched. CDR1 is LGHNA and CDR2 is YSLEER in the germline V gene. CDR3 region: CASSQGASGGWETQYF. CDR3 in DNA: TGCGCCAGCAGCCAAGGGGCTAGCGGGGGGTGGGAGACCCAGTACTTC.

The chain joins TRBV5-1 to TRBJ2-3, with D perhaps given as TRBD1 or TRBD2 (5 bases each). V lost 4 bases to trimming and J lost 6 bases, with 15 bases between them. CDR1 and CDR2 (germline): SGHRS, YFSETQ. CDR3 size: 14 residues. This CDR3 is CASSLTRDVDTQYF. CDR3 in DNA: TGCGCCAGCAGCCTAACAAGGGACGTCGATACGCAGTATTTT.

The chain couples TRBV4-2 to TRBJ1-1; D not certain. CDR1 is LGHNA, CDR2 YNFKEQ, per germline. V was clipped by 4 bases and J by 0 bases, with 12 bases between them. The CDR3 is 15 amino acids. The CDR3 nucleotides read TGTGCCAGCAGCCTTGACCGGCTGATGAACACTGAAGCTTTCTTT. It is translated as CASSLDRLMNTEAFF.

This clonotype was seen just once. The V and J genes are TRBV15 and TRBJ2-7; D could derive from TRBD1 or TRBD2 (5 bases each). CDR3 length: 14 amino acids. The V end was cut by 2 bases, the J end by 5 bases, with 13 bases between. Germline loops: CDR1 LNHNV, CDR2 YYDKDF (reference sequence). CDR3 sequence (DNA): TGTGCCACCAGCAGACTAGGGGACGGCCACGAGCAGTACTTC. It translates to CATSRLGDGHEQYF.

This clonotype has only a few counts. The chain employs TRBV6-6 and TRBJ2-1; TRBD2 might be the D (5 bases). The CDR3 runs to 14 residues. Looked up from germline, CDR1 is MNHNY and CDR2 is SVGAGI (reference sequence). Trimming stripped 7 bases from V and 7 bases from J, with 17 bases between. The DNA of the CDR3 is TGTGCCAGCAATCAGCCGGGGAAAAGAAATGAGCAGTTCTTC. Protein product: CASNQPGKRNEQFF.

The V gene is TRBV5-1, the J gene TRBJ1-1, with unresolved D. V was pared by 3 bases and J by 1 base, with 10 bases between. The CDR3 loop spans 14 amino acids. The germline CDR1 and CDR2 sequences are SGHRS and YFSETQ. The CDR3 loop reads CASSYPGENTEAFF. Written as DNA, the CDR3 is TGCGCCAGCAGCTACCCAGGAGAGAACACTGAAGCTTTCTTT.

Many counts were recorded for this clonotype. An end of the junction does not agree with germline; a read error may underlie this. The chain employs TRBV30 and TRBJ2-3; tentatively, D is TRBD1 or TRBD2 (5 bases each). The CDR3 contains 14 residues. Germline CDR1 GTSNPN, CDR2 SVGIG (reference sequence). The CDR3 loop is CAGSGWGPTDTQYF. The CDR3 coding sequence is TGTGCCGGGAGTGGTTGGGGCCCGACAGATACGCAGTATTTT. The full variable domain, completed using reference TRBV30 and TRBJ2-3, is SQTIHQWPATLVQPVGSPLSLECTVEGTSNPNLYWYRQAAGRGLQLLFYSVGIGQISSEVPQNLSASRPQDRQFILSSKKLLLSDSGFYLCAGSGWGPTDTQYFGPGTRLTVL.

This clonotype was seen ten or more times. This rearrangement joins TRBV29-1 to TRBJ2-6, with TRBD1 as a possible D gene (5 bases). The CDR3 spans 14 residues. CDR1 is SQVTM, CDR2 ANQGSEA, per germline. The ends were cut back, 6 bases at V and 4 bases at J, with 13 bases in the middle. CDR3 DNA sequence: TGCAGCGTGATCCTGACAGCGGGGGCCAACGTCCTGACTTTC. Its protein is CSVILTAGANVLTF.